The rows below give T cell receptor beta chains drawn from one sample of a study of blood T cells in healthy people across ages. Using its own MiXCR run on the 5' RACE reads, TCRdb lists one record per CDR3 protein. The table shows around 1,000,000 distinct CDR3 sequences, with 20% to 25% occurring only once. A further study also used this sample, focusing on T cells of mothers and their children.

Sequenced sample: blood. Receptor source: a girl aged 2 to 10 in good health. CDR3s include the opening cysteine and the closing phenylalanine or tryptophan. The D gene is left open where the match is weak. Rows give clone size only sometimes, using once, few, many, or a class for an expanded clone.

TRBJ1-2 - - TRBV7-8 TGTGCCAGCAGCCCGGGCAGGGCGGAGCTCTCTGGCTACACCTTC CASSPGRAELSGYTF
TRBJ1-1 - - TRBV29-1 TGCAGCGTTGAAGTTTTCTCGGCAGGACAGCCTAACACTGAAGCTTTCTTT CSVEVFSAGQPNTEAFF
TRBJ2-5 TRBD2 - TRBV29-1 TGCAGCGTTGAAGCCCCGGGACTACAAGAGACCCAGTACTTC CSVEAPGLQETQYF
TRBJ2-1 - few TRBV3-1 TGTGCCAGCAGCAGACTGCCGGGGGACTTAGACAATGAGCAGTTCTTC CASSRLPGDLDNEQFF
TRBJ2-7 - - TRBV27 TGTGCCAGCAGTTTATCGAGGGTTTGGAGCGGGTCCTACGAGCAGTACTTC CASSLSRVWSGSYEQYF
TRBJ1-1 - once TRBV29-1 TGCAGCGGGGGGAATCGTGGGGCTGAAGCTTTCTTT CSGGNRGAEAFF
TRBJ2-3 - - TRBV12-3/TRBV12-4 TGTGCCAGCAGTCCCCGGGGCGACGCAGGCGATACGCAGTATTTT CASSPRGDAGDTQYF
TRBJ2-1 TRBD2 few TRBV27 TGTGCCAGCAGTATGAGCGGGGGTAATGAGCAGTTCTTC CASSMSGGNEQFF
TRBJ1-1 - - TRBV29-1 TGCAGCGTCGCGGTAGGAGGAGGGAACACTGAAGCTTTCTTT CSVAVGGGNTEAFF
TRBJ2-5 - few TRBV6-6 TGTGCCAGCAGTTTTAGGGAGGAAGAGACCCAGTACTTC CASSFREEETQYF
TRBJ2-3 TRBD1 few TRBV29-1 TGCAGCGCCTCAGGGGGCCGCCCAGATACGCAGTATTTT CSASGGRPDTQYF
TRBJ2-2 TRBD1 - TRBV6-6 TGTGCCAGCAGTCGGACAGGGGAGAGCGCCGGGGAGCTGTTTTTT CASSRTGESAGELFF
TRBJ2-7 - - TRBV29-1 TGCAGCGCTTACAGGCCGTATTCCTACGAGCAGTACTTC CSAYRPYSYEQYF
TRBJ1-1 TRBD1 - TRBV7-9 TGTGCCAGCCCCTCTCAGGGGGGGGACCCCGAAGCTTTCTTT CASPSQGGDPEAFF
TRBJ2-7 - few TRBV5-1 TGCGCCAGCAGGGGCGACCACTACGAGCAGTACTTC CASRGDHYEQYF
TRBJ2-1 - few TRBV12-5 TGTGCTAGTGGTTTGGTACCGGCACACGGCTCCTACAATGAGCAGTTCTTC CASGLVPAHGSYNEQFF
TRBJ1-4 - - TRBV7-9 TGTGCCAGCAGCCAGACTCCCGTGGGGGCAGATGAAAAACTGTTTTTT CASSQTPVGADEKLFF
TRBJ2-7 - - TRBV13 TGTGCCAGCAGCCCGCAGTCGGGACCGGTAGAGCAGTACTTC CASSPQSGPVEQYF
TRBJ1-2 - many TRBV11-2 TGTGCCAGCAGCTTAGAGTTAGGGGACTATGGCTACACCTTC CASSLELGDYGYTF
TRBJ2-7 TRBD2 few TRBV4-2 TGTGCCAGCAGCCAAACCCGGACTAGCGGGGGGGACGAGCAGTACTTC CASSQTRTSGGDEQYF
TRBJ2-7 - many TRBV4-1 TGCGCCAGCAGCCTCCCGGGCAGCTCCTACGAGCAGTACTTC CASSLPGSSYEQYF
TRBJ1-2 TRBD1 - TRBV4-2 TGTGCCAGCAGCATAAGAGACAGGGCAGGGTATGGCTACACCTTC CASSIRDRAGYGYTF
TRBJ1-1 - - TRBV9 TGTGCCAGCAGCGTAGGCATCGCGGGGGCCGACACTGAAGCTTTCTTT CASSVGIAGADTEAFF
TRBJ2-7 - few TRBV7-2 TGTGCCAGCAGCTACGGACTTGTATCCTACGAGCAGTACTTC CASSYGLVSYEQYF
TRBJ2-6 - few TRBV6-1 TGTGCCAGCAGAATCCCCATAAGGCCCGGGGCCAACGTCCTGACTTTC CASRIPIRPGANVLTF
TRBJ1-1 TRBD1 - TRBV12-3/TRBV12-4 TGTGCCAGCACCGAAACAGGGGACACTGAAGCTTTCTTT CASTETGDTEAFF
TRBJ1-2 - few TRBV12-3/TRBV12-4 TGTGCCAGCAGTTTTGCAGGAGGAAACTATGGCTACACCTTC CASSFAGGNYGYTF
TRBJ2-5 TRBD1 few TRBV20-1 TGCAGTGCCAGTCCCGCGCAAACAGGGGGCTCAGAGACCCAGTACTTC CSASPAQTGGSETQYF
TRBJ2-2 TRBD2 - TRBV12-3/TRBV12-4 TGTGCCAGCAGTTTAAAGCGGGAGGTTACCGGGGAGCTGTTTTTT CASSLKREVTGELFF
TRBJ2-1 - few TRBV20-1 TGCAGTGCCCTTAGTGACAATGAGCAGTTCTTC CSALSDNEQFF
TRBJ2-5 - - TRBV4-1 TGCGCCAGCAGGCAAACTCGACGGAGCGGAGAGACCCAGTACTTC CASRQTRRSGETQYF
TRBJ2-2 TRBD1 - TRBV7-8 TGTGCCAGCAGCTTAGAGGAGGGACAGGGGCCCACCACGAACACCGGGGAGCTGTTTTTT CASSLEEGQGPTTNTGELFF
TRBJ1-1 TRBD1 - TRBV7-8 TGTGCCAGCAGCTTCCGGGACAGGAACACTGAAGCTTTCTTT CASSFRDRNTEAFF
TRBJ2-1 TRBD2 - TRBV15 TGTGCCACCAGCAGAGATGCGGTAGTAAGGCTAGCGGGAGGCTCCTACAATGAGCAGTTCTTC CATSRDAVVRLAGGSYNEQFF
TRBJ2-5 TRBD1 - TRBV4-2 TGTGCCAGCAGCCAAGGGGGGGACAGGGAACGAGAGACCCAGTACTTC CASSQGGDRERETQYF
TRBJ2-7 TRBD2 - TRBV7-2 TGTGCCAGCAGCCCTAGCCGCTCTCTTCTAGCGGGAGCCCCTTCGTACGAGCAGTACTTC CASSPSRSLLAGAPSYEQYF
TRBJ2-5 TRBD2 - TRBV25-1 TGTGCCAGCAGTGAATACGCGGGGGGGCGCGAGACCCAGTACTTC CASSEYAGGRETQYF
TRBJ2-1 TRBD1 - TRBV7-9 TGTGCCAGCAGCTTCCGGGACAGGGGTTTCGATGAGCAGTTCTTC CASSFRDRGFDEQFF
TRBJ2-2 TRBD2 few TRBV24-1 TGTGCCACCAGTGATTTAGGGAAGGGGCTAGCGGGAGAGACCGGGGAGCTGTTTTTT CATSDLGKGLAGETGELFF
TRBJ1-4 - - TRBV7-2 TGTGCCAGCAGCAGGGGGGGGAATGAAAAACTGTTTTTT CASSRGGNEKLFF
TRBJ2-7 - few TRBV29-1 TGCAGCGCATTTGTAGGGGATTACGAGCAGTACTTC CSAFVGDYEQYF
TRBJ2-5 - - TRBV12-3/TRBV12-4 TGTGCCAGCAGTTTAGGGAGGCGAGGGCCCCAGTACTTC CASSLGRRGPQYF
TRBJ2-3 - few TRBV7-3 TGTGCCAGCAGCTTAAGGTCCCGGGATACGCAGTATTTT CASSLRSRDTQYF
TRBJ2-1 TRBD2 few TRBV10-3 TGTGCCATCAGTGAAGGGAGGGAGGGCCTCATCGAGAAGTTCTTC CAISEGREGLIEKFF
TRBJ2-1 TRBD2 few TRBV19 TGTGCCAGTAGTATGGGATGGGGAGCGGGAGCTATTGAGCAGTTCTTC CASSMGWGAGAIEQFF
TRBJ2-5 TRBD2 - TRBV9 TGTGCCAGCAGCTTCGGGACTAGTTTAGAGACCCAGTACTTC CASSFGTSLETQYF
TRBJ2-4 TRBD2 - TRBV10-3 TGTGCCATCAGTTTCGGGCCGTCGCGGGAGGTGTCTGGGAACATTCAGTACTTC CAISFGPSREVSGNIQYF
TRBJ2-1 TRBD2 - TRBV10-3 TGTGCCATCAGCGAGCGGGAGGTCAATGAGCAGTTCTTC CAISEREVNEQFF
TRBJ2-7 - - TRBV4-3 TGCGCCAGCAGCCAAGATGTAGGGGCCTACGAGCAGTACTTC CASSQDVGAYEQYF
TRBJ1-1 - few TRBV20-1 TGCAGTGCTACCCCCGGACTTACGAACACTGAAGCTTTCTTT CSATPGLTNTEAFF
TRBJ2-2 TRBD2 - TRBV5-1 TGCGCCAGCAGCTTGCGGGGGGATGGCACATTTACCGGGGAGCTGTTTTTT CASSLRGDGTFTGELFF
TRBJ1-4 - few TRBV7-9 TGTGCCAGCAGCCCGCAGGGGTTGGATCGGCTGTTTTTT CASSPQGLDRLFF
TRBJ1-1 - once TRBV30 TGTGCCTGGAGTAGCCGGCCCGGGAACACTGAAGCTTTCTTT CAWSSRPGNTEAFF
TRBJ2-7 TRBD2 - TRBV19 TGTGCCAGTAGTATTAGCGGGAATCCCTACGAGCAGTACTTC CASSISGNPYEQYF
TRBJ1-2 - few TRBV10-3 TGTGCCATCAGTGAGGTCTTCCGCGGGACACCAAATGGCTACACCTTC CAISEVFRGTPNGYTF
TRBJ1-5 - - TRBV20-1 TGCAGTGCTGACGGGCACAATCAGCCCCAGCATTTT CSADGHNQPQHF
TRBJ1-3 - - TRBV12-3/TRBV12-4 TGTGCCAGCAGTTGGGACAACTACCAAAACACCATATATTTT CASSWDNYQNTIYF
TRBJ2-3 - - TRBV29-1 TGCAGCGTTGAGGCTACCGGGGGCACAGATACGCAGTATTTT CSVEATGGTDTQYF